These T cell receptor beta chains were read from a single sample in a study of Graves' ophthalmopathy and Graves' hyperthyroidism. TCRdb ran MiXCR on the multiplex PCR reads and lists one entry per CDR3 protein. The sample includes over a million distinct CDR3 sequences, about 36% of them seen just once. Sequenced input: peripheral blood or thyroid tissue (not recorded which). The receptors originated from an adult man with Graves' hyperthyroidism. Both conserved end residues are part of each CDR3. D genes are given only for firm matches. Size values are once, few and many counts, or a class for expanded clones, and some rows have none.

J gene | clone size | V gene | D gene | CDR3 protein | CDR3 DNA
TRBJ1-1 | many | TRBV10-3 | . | CATWGRGNTEAFF | TGTGCCACGTGGGGCAGGGGGAACACTGAAGCTTTCTTT
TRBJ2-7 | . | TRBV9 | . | CASSVAAGARPYEQYF | TGTGCCAGCAGCGTAGCCGCGGGGGCGCGACCCTACGAGCAGTACTTC
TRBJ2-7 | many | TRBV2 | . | CASRTMTYEQYF | TGTGCCAGCAGGACCATGACCTACGAGCAGTACTTC
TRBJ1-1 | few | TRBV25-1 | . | CASSLPPGRNTEAFF | TGTGCCAGCAGTTTACCCCCAGGGCGGAACACTGAAGCTTTCTTT
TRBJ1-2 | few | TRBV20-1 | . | CSARADGYTF | TGCAGTGCTAGGGCAGATGGCTACACCTTC
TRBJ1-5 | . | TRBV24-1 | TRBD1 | CATSDLTGSLQMVSPQHF | TGTGCCACCAGTGATCTGACAGGGTCCTTACAAATGGTCAGCCCCCAGCATTTT
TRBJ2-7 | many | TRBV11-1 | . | CASSARLYEQYF | TGTGCCAGCAGCGCGAGGCTCTACGAGCAGTACTTC
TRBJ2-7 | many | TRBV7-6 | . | CASSFQNEQYF | TGTGCCAGCAGCTTTCAAAACGAGCAGTACTTC
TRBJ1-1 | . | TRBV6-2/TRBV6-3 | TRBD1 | CASSPVTGRSRVNTEAFF | TGTGCCAGCAGTCCGGTGACAGGGCGTTCAAGGGTGAACACTGAAGCTTTCTTT
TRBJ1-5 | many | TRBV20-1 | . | CSARQGLTQPQHF | TGCAGTGCTAGACAGGGGCTTACTCAGCCCCAGCATTTT
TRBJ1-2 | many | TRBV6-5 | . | CASSYSDGSGYTF | TGTGCCAGCAGTTACTCAGATGGGTCGGGCTACACCTTC
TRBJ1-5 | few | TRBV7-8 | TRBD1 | CASRSGTGGTNNQPQHF | TGTGCCAGCAGGTCTGGGACAGGGGGGACTAACAATCAGCCCCAGCATTTT
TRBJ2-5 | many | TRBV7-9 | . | CASSLVMGPGETQYF | TGTGCCAGCAGCTTAGTTATGGGGCCGGGGGAGACCCAGTACTTC
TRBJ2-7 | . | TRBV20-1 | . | CSARPDSLRSGDEQYF | TGCAGTGCTAGACCGGACAGCTTGCGAAGTGGCGACGAGCAGTACTTC
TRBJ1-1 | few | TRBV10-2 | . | CASSELGGETEAFF | TGCGCCAGCAGTGAGTTGGGTGGAGAGACTGAAGCTTTCTTT
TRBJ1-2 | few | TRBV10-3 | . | CATPGPGGGYTF | TGTGCCACCCCTGGGCCCGGGGGTGGCTACACCTTC
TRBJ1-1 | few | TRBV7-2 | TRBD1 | CASSLGTGQGVVEAFF | TGTGCCAGCAGCTTAGGGACCGGACAGGGAGTCGTTGAAGCTTTCTTT
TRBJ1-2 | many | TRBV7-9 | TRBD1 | CASSNGQGGYGYTF | TGTGCCAGCAGCAACGGACAGGGAGGCTATGGCTACACCTTC
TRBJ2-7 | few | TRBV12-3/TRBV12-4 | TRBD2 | CASSPLSGRTYEQYF | TGTGCCAGCAGTCCACTTAGCGGGAGGACCTACGAGCAGTACTTC